This section outlines one T cell receptor (beta chain) sequence together with its context. In the authors' methods: Amplifying reference gene primers gave estimates of nucleated cell counts. The table came from immunoSEQ multiplex PCR; TCRdb's copy has only in-frame clones and leaves some out. Clonal size and the V and J genes are those of that table, whereas D and trimming came from the DNA. Here the sample spans around 280,000 clones, more than 70% being singletons. The entry originates in a study of blood T cell repertoires in COVID-19. Study in general: Sample material is recorded as cDNA or gDNA derived from T cells, B-cell-depleted T cells, or PBMCs.

The germline CDR1 and CDR2 sequences are MNHGY and SVAAGI. J was trimmed by 4 bases and V by 2 bases; bases with no gene match: 12. The CDR3 covers 18 residues. The Seattle patients, enrolled during active infection, were followed longitudinally. The clonotype comes from a woman under 40 with COVID-19, enrolled during active disease. The sequenced material came from peripheral blood. The chain couples TRBV6-9 to TRBJ2-7; 12 positions match TRBD2. The CDR3 region is CASSYTRRLAGEEYEQYF. The CDR3 bases are TGTGCCAGCAGTTATACCCGACGACTAGCGGGAGAGGAATACGAGCAGTACTTC.